What follows describes a single TCR beta chain. Individuals aged about 18 to 100 years were recruited from some 26 US areas. This entry belongs to a study of blood T cell repertoires in COVID-19. In the study overall: Specimens from acute and convalescent COVID-19 originated in the United States, Italy and Spain.

Libraries were prepared by immunoSEQ multiplex PCR; TCRdb keeps only in-frame clonotypes and omits some of them. The sample holds 150,000 to 250,000 clones, roughly nine tenths seen once. J gave up 8 bases and V 7 bases, and 10 bases lay outside the gene matches. This CDR3 is built from 14 residues. Germline V gives CDR1 SNHLY, CDR2 FYNNEI. The sample consisted of PBMCs or T cells enriched from blood (not recorded which). V is TRBV2 and J is TRBJ1-4; 7 bases align to TRBD1. This receptor was obtained from a woman aged 25 to 45 who had recovered from COVID-19. CDR3 in amino acids: CASTSDRAGEKLFF. CDR3 bases: TGTGCCAGCACTTCCGACAGGGCGGGGGAAAAACTGTTTTTT.